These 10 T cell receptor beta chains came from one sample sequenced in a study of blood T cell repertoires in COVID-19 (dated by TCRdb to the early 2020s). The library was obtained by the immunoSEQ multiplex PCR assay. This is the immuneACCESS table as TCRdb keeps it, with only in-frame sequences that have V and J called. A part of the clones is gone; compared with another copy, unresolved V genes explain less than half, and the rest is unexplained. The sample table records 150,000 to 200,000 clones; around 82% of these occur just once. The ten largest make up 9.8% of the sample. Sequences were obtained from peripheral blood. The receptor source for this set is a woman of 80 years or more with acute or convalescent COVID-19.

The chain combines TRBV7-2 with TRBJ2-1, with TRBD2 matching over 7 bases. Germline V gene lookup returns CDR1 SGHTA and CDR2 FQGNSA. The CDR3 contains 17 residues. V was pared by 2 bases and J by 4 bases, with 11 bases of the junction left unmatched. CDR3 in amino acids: CASSLFSSGGMYNEQFF. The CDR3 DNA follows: TGTGCCAGCAGCTTATTCTCTTCGGGGGGTATGTACAATGAGCAGTTCTTC.

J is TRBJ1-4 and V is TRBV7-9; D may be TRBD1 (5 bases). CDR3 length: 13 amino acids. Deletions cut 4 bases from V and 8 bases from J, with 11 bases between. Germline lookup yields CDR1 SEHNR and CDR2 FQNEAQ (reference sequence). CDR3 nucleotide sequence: TGTGCCAGCAGCTCCGGGGGTAGAGAAAAACTGTTTTTT. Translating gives CASSSGGREKLFF.

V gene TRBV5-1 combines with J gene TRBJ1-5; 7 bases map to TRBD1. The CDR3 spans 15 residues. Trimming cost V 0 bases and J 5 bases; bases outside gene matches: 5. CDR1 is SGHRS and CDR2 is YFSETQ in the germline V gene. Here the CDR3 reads CASSLGQGGDQPQHF. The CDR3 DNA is TGCGCCAGCAGCTTGGGGCAGGGGGGCGATCAGCCCCAGCATTTT.

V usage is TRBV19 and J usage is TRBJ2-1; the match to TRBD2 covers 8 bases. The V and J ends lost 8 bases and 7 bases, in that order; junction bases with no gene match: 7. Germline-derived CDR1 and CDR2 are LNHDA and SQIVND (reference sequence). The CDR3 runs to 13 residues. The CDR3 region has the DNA TGTGCCAGTGATAGCGGGACCCTTAATGAGCAGTTCTTC. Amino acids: CASDSGTLNEQFF.

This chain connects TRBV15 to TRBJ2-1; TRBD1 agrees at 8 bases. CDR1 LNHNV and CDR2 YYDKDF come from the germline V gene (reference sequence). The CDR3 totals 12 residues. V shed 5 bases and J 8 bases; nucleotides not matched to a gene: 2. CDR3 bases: TGTGCCACCAGCCAGGACAGGGATGAGCAGTTCTTC. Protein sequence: CATSQDRDEQFF.

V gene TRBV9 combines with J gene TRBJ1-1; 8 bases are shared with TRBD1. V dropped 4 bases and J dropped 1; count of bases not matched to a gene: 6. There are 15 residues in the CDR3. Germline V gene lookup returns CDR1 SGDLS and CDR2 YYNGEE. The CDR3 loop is CASSPVGTGNTEAFF. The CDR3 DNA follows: TGTGCCAGCAGCCCCGTAGGGACAGGGAACACTGAAGCTTTCTTT.

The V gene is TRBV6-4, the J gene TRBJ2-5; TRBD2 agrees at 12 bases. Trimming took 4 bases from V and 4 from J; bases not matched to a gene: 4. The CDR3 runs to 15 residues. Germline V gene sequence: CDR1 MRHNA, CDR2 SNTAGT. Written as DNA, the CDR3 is TGTGCCAGCAGTGTCCAGGGACTAGCGGGAGAGACCCAGTACTTC. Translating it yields CASSVQGLAGETQYF.

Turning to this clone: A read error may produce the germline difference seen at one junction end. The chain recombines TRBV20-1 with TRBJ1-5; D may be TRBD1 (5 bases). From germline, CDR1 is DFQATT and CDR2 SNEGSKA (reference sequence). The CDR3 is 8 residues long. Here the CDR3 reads CSAWTRDF. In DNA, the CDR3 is TGCAGTGCTTGGACCAGGGATTTT.

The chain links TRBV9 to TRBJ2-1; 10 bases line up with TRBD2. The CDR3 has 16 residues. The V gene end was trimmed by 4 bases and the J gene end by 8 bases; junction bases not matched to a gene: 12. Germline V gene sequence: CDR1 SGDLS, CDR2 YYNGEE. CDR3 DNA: TGTGCCAGCAGCCCACTTTCAGCGGGAGGGCCGTATGAGCAGTTCTTC. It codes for CASSPLSAGGPYEQFF.

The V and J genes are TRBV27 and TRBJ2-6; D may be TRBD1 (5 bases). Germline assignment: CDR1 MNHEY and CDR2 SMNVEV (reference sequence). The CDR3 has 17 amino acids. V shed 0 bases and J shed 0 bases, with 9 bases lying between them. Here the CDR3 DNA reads TGTGCCAGCAGTTTATCGGCAGGGAACTCTGGGGCCAACGTCCTGACTTTC. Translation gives CASSLSAGNSGANVLTF. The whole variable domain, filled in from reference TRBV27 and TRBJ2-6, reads EAQVTQNPRYLITVTGKKLTVTCSQNMNHEYMSWYRQDPGLGLRQIYYSMNVEVTDKGDVPEGYKVSRKEKRNFPLILESPSPNQTSLYFCASSLSAGNSGANVLTFGAGSRLTVL.